Following are 9 T cell receptor beta chains from one sample sequenced in a study of T cell responses to AZD1222 COVID-19 vaccine. TCRdb's copy holds only in-frame clones and misses some; the assay was immunoSEQ multiplex PCR. The data contain roughly 100,000 clones, roughly nine tenths of them singletons. This material consisted of peripheral blood, taken on day 0 of AZD1222 vaccination. The receptors were sampled from an adult in good health.

The rearrangement uses TRBV28 and TRBJ2-7; the D is unclear. Germline lookup yields CDR1 MDHEN and CDR2 SYDVKM. V was pared by 2 bases and J by 5 bases, with 13 bases between. This CDR3 has 14 residues. The CDR3 sequence: CASSLGSQTNEQYF. The CDR3 coding sequence is TGTGCCAGCAGTTTAGGCAGCCAGACGAACGAGCAGTACTTC.

To note about this clone: One end of the junction varies from germline; a read error may be responsible. V gene TRBV18 combines with J gene TRBJ2-7; D could derive from TRBD1 or TRBD2 (7 bases each). In germline, CDR1 is KGHSH, CDR2 LQKENI. The CDR3 is made up of 12 amino acids. CDR3 coding DNA: TGTGCCAGCTCCCTGGGGGGGGACAGCCGTGTCTTC. This sequence encodes CASSLGGDSRVF.

This clone appeared once. This sequence joins TRBV7-2 and TRBJ1-1; the D gene is possibly TRBD1 (6 bases). This CDR3 is 13 amino acids long. CDR1 and CDR2 (germline): SGHTA, FQGNSA. V was clipped by 6 bases and J by 4 bases, with 12 bases between them. The CDR3, as DNA: TGTGCCAGCAGACAAGGACAGATCACTGAAGCTTTCTTT. Translation: CASRQGQITEAFF.

The V and J genes are TRBV30 and TRBJ2-5, with D possibly TRBD1 on 5 matching bases. The CDR3 totals 12 residues. The V end was cut by 2 bases, the J end by 6 bases, with 10 bases between. Germline V gene lookup returns CDR1 GTSNPN and CDR2 SVGIG (reference sequence). The CDR3 loop reads CAWSWGKKTQYF. CDR3 nucleotides: TGTGCCTGGAGTTGGGGCAAGAAGACCCAGTACTTC.

The chain uses TRBV11-3 and TRBJ2-2; D tentatively fits TRBD1 or TRBD2 (6 bases each). The V gene's germline CDR1 is SGHNT and CDR2 YENEEA. The CDR3 spans 15 residues. V dropped 2 bases and J dropped 7 bases, with 14 bases sitting between them. CDR3 amino acids: CASSLSGAQGGELFF. In DNA form, the CDR3 reads TGTGCCAGCAGCTTATCGGGGGCGCAGGGCGGGGAGCTGTTTTTT.

The chain employs TRBV7-7 and TRBJ2-1; possibly TRBD1 for D (6 bases). The V and J ends lost 5 bases and 5 bases respectively, with 13 bases between them. The CDR3 length is 14 residues. Germline values: CDR1 SSHAT, CDR2 FNYEAQ (reference sequence). This CDR3 reads CASSPSGTNNEQFF. The CDR3 DNA reads as TGTGCCAGCAGCCCCTCCGGGACAAACAATGAGCAGTTCTTC.

A single count supports this clone. The V and J genes are TRBV4-3 and TRBJ2-7; D remains unclear. V was trimmed by 1 base and J by 2 bases, leaving 12 bases between them. Germline V CDR1 and CDR2: LGHNA, YSLEER. The CDR3 covers 15 residues. The CDR3 coding sequence is TGCGCCAGCAGCCAAGGAAGGTTAGCCGCCTACGAGCAGTACTTC. Translated, it gives CASSQGRLAAYEQYF.

The V call is TRBV9, the J call TRBJ2-1; D is undetermined. V shed 0 bases and J shed 7 bases, with 11 bases lying between them. In germline, CDR1 is SGDLS, CDR2 YYNGEE. This CDR3 comprises 14 residues. Here the CDR3 DNA reads TGTGCCAGCAGCGTAGTACCCTCAGGAAATGAGCAGTTCTTC. Translation: CASSVVPSGNEQFF.

The chain is built from TRBV7-9 and TRBJ2-5, with 8 bases lining up with TRBD2. This CDR3 is 14 amino acids long. The germline V gene encodes CDR1 SEHNR and CDR2 FQNEAQ (reference sequence). V lost 1 base to trimming and J lost 4 bases; unmatched junction nucleotides: 2. The CDR3 DNA sequence: TGTGCCAGCAGCTTAGTCCTAGCGGGAGAGACCCAGTACTTC. This sequence encodes CASSLVLAGETQYF.